The clone carrying this T cell receptor (beta chain) has just a few counts. Its target is unknown. This sample was taken from a study of regulatory dendritic cells for organ transplantation. In germline, CDR1 is LGHNA, CDR2 YNFKEQ. The CDR3 totals 13 residues. V lost 0 bases and J 4 bases, leaving 6 bases between the germline ends. Repertoires were generated with immunoSEQ multiplex PCR, while TCRdb's copy carries only in-frame clones and drops some. The sample lists some 35,000 clones, about 93% occurring once. The study, taken as a whole, reports: Regulatory dendritic cells appeared to expand memory CD8+ clones less than mature ones.

V usage is TRBV4-2 and J usage is TRBJ1-1; D gene unclear. The TCR was taken from a human donor in good health. The sample comprised naive CD8+ T cells from blood. Noted subset: CD45RA+ naive T cells. CDR3 DNA sequence: TGTGCCAGCAGCCAAGAGGTTGTCACTGAAGCTTTCTTT. Translation gives CASSQEVVTEAFF.